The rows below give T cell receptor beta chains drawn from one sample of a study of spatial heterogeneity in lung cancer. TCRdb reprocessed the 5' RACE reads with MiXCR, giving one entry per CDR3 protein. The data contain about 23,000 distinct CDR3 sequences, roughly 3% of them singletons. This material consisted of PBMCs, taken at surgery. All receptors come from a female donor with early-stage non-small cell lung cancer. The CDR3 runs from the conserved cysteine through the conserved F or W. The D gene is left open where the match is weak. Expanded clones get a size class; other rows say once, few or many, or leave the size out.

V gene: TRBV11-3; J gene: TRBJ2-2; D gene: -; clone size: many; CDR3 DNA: TGTGCCAGCAGCTCCAGGGGTGGCACCGGGGAGCTGTTTTTT; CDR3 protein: CASSSRGGTGELFF
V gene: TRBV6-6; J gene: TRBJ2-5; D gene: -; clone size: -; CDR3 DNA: TGTGCCAGCAGAGACGACAATCAAGAGACCCAGTACTTC; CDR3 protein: CASRDDNQETQYF
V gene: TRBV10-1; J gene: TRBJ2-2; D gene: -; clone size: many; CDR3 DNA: TGCGCCAGCAGCGGGGAGAACACCGGGGAGCTGTTTTTT; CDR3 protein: CASSGENTGELFF
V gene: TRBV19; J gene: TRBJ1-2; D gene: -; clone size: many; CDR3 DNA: TGTGCCAGTAGTATCGGGGCAGGTATCGGCTACACCTTC; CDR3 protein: CASSIGAGIGYTF
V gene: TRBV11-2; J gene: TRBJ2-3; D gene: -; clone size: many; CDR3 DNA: TGTGCCAGCCGGGCCCTACTCCAGCGTACGCAGTATTTT; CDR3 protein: CASRALLQRTQYF
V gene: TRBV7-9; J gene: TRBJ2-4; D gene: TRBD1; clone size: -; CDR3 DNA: TGTGCCAGCAGCTTAGCCCCAGGACAGGGAAGTGCCAAAAACATTCAGTACTTC; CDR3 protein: CASSLAPGQGSAKNIQYF
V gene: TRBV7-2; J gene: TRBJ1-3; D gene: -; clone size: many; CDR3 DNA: TGTGCCAGCAGCTTACAGGCGATCTCTGGAAACACCATATATTTT; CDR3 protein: CASSLQAISGNTIYF
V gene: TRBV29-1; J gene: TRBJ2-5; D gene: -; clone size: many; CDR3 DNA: TGCAGCGTTGGAGAGACCCAGTACTTC; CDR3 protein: CSVGETQYF
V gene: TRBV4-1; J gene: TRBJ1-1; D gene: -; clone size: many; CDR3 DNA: TGCGCCAGCAGCCATTTGTGGGGGGCCGGAAACACTGAAGCTTTCTTT; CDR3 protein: CASSHLWGAGNTEAFF
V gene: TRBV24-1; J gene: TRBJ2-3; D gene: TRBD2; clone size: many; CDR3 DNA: TGTGCCACCAGTGATTTCGGACTAGCGGGAATGGATACGCAGTATTTT; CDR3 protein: CATSDFGLAGMDTQYF
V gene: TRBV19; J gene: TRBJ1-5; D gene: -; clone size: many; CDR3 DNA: TGTGCCAGTAGTAGGTCAGGGAATAGCAATCAGCCCCAGCATTTT; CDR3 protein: CASSRSGNSNQPQHF
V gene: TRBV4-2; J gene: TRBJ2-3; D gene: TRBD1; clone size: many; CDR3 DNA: TGTGCCAGCAGCCAATTCCCCGGGACAGGGGAAGGGACGCAGTATTTT; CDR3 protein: CASSQFPGTGEGTQYF
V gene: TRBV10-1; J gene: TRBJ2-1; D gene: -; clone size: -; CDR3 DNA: TGCGCCAGCAGTGATCGGGGTGTTCGCTACAATGAGCAGTTCTTC; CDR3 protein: CASSDRGVRYNEQFF
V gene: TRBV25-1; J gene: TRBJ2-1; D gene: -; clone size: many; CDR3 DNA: TGTGCCAGCAGTGATAGTCCGTACAATGAGCAGTTCTTC; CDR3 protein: CASSDSPYNEQFF
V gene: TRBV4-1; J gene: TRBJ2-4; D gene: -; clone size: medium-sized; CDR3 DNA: TGCGCCAGCAGCCAAGAGGGGGGAACCCCTACCAAAAACATTCAGTACTTC; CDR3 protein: CASSQEGGTPTKNIQYF
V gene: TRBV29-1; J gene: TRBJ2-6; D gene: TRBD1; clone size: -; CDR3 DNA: TGCAGCGTTGAAAGGTTCACAGGGGGCAATCCTCCCTTATCTGGGGCCAACGTCCTGACTTTC; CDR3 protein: CSVERFTGGNPPLSGANVLTF
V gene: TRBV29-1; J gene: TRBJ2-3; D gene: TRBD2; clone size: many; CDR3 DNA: TGCAGCGTTGCGGGTTTAGCGGGAAAGGAGACAGATACGCAGTATTTT; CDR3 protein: CSVAGLAGKETDTQYF